Listed here are 20 T cell receptor beta chains from one sample, sequenced in a study of cytomegalovirus exposure and HLA in healthy donors (dated by TCRdb to between 2016 and 2019). Receptor libraries were prepared by the immunoSEQ multiplex PCR assay. A mixture of 60 forward primers for TCR Vbeta segments and 13 reverse primers for TCR Jbeta segments was used in the multiplex PCR. TCRdb provides this immuneACCESS table in a form limited to in-frame rearrangements. Some clones are lacking; in checked studies, under half of them reflect an unresolved V gene, and why the rest are absent is not known. This sample comprises fewer than 200,000 clones, more than 70% of them detected only once. The ten largest clonotypes hold 1.5% of the sample. The specimen was PBMCs. These receptors originate from a male donor in good health and CMV-seronegative.

The J gene is TRBJ1-2, the V gene TRBV7-2, with 12 bases fitting TRBD1. This CDR3 has 16 residues. Germline V gene sequence: CDR1 SGHTA, CDR2 FQGNSA. V dropped 4 bases and J dropped 7; count of bases not matched to a gene: 10. CDR3 DNA sequence: TGTGCCAGCAGCTGGGGACAGGGGGCGCCCCGGGGTGGCTACACCTTC. It translates to CASSWGQGAPRGGYTF.

J is TRBJ2-3 and V is TRBV29-1, with D unclear. The CDR3 length is 12 residues. Germline CDR1 is SQVTM and CDR2 is ANQGSEA. V was pared by 6 bases and J by 2 bases, with 9 bases between. CDR3 sequence (DNA): TGCAGCGTGCGACATAACACAGATACGCAGTATTTT. The encoded protein is CSVRHNTDTQYF.

In the case of this clone: The same CDR3 also results from other DNA sequences found in this sample. The chain employs TRBV5-1 and TRBJ2-2; no clear D gene. There are 15 residues in the CDR3. The germline CDR1 and CDR2 sequences are SGHRS and YFSETQ. Between the trimmed V and J ends, which lost 1 base and 0 bases, there was a span of 7 bases. The CDR3 DNA reads TGCGCCAGCAGCTTGAGTCAGACGAACACCGGGGAGCTGTTTTTT. This encodes CASSLSQTNTGELFF.

V and J are TRBV19 and TRBJ1-3; tentatively, D is TRBD1 (6 bases). Deletions cut 5 bases from V and 8 bases from J, with 16 bases between. Looked up from germline, CDR1 is LNHDA and CDR2 is SQIVND (reference sequence). There are 14 residues in the CDR3. The CDR3 DNA reads TGTGCCAGTAGTGCCGACAGGACGGGGTACACCATATATTTT. Translation gives CASSADRTGYTIYF. The full variable domain, in which reference TRBV19 and TRBJ1-3 provide the parts outside the CDR3, is DGGITQSPKYLFRKEGQNVTLSCEQNLNHDAMYWYRQDPGQGLRLIYYSQIVNDFQKGDIAEGYSVSREKKESFPLTVTSAQKNPTAFYLCASSADRTGYTIYFGEGSWLTVV.

V usage is TRBV6-5 and J usage is TRBJ2-7, with D possibly matching TRBD1 (5 bases). V was shortened by 6 bases and J by 3 bases, with 12 bases between the two germline ends. Germline-derived CDR1 and CDR2 are MNHEY and SVGAGI. The CDR3 has 13 amino acids. As DNA, the CDR3 is TGTGCCAGCAGCAACAATCAGGGCTACGAGCAGTACTTC. This encodes CASSNNQGYEQYF.

This clone was detected only a few times. The J gene is TRBJ1-4, the V gene TRBV4-1; 10 bases line up with TRBD1. The CDR3 has 19 residues. The trim removed 1 base at V and 8 bases at J, leaving 16 bases unmatched. From germline, CDR1 is MGHRA and CDR2 YSYEKL. DNA for the CDR3: TGCGCCAGCAGCCAAGTAGCGGGGACAGGGGTTTCTTTACGCGAAAAACTGTTTTTT. Translating it yields CASSQVAGTGVSLREKLFF.

This clone was observed a few times. This chain joins TRBV28 and TRBJ2-7; no definite D call. This CDR3 is built from 12 residues. Germline assignment: CDR1 MDHEN and CDR2 SYDVKM. The V end was cut by 5 bases, the J end by 6 bases, with 11 bases between. The CDR3 DNA reads as TGTGCCAGCAGTGATGGGTGGAGCGAGCAGTACTTC. The encoded protein is CASSDGWSEQYF.

The rearrangement joins TRBV7-9 to TRBJ1-2, with 10 bases matching TRBD1. Germline loops: CDR1 SEHNR, CDR2 FQNEAQ (reference sequence). V dropped 0 bases and J dropped 7; count of bases not matched to a gene: 8. The CDR3 extends over 16 amino acids. The CDR3 loop reads CASSLAGTGEYSGYTF. CDR3 nucleotide sequence: TGTGCCAGCAGCTTAGCCGGGACAGGGGAATACTCTGGCTACACCTTC.

This clone has a handful of counts. This chain connects TRBV10-2 to TRBJ2-7, with no clear D. Trimming shortened V by 4 bases and J by 0 bases, and 7 bases separated the two germline ends. The CDR3 contains 13 residues. CDR1 is WSHSY and CDR2 is SAAADI in the germline V gene. CDR3 DNA sequence: TGCGCCAGCAGTGGTCGTTCCTCCTACGAGCAGTACTTC. Translating it yields CASSGRSSYEQYF.

The rearrangement uses TRBV7-9 and TRBJ1-1; TRBD1 might be the D (6 bases). Deletions cut 4 bases from V and 3 bases from J, with 15 bases between. Germline V gene data show CDR1 as SEHNR and CDR2 as FQNEAQ (reference sequence). The CDR3 contains 15 residues. For the CDR3, the DNA is TGTGCCAGCAGCTCGCAGGGGACCCTGGACACTGAAGCTTTCTTT. This sequence encodes CASSSQGTLDTEAFF.

This clone appeared once. The chain couples TRBV11-1 to TRBJ2-3, with 9 bases lining up with TRBD2. The V segment lost 2 bases and the J segment 4 bases; nucleotides outside the gene matches: 7. The CDR3 is 16 amino acids. Germline V gene sequence: CDR1 SGHAT, CDR2 FQDESV (reference sequence). The CDR3 spells CASSLRRGGPADTQYF. Written as DNA, the CDR3 is TGTGCCAGCAGCTTAAGGCGGGGGGGGCCTGCAGATACGCAGTATTTT.

The chain employs TRBV10-3 and TRBJ2-1; 14 bases match TRBD2. CDR1 is ENHRY, CDR2 SYGVKD, per germline. This CDR3 comprises 15 residues. With V trimmed by 8 bases and J by 4 bases, 4 bases remained unmatched. The DNA of the CDR3 is TGTGCCATCGGAAGACTAGCGGGAGGGTACAATGAGCAGTTCTTC. It yields the protein CAIGRLAGGYNEQFF.

The chain joins TRBV15 to TRBJ2-7, with D possibly matching TRBD1 (5 bases). The CDR3 length is 14 residues. The germline V and J ends were trimmed by 2 bases and 2 bases, with 10 bases remaining between them. Per the germline V gene, CDR1 is LNHNV and CDR2 is YYDKDF (reference sequence). The CDR3 is CATSRSRQTYEQYF. CDR3 nucleotides: TGTGCCACCAGCAGATCCCGACAGACCTACGAGCAGTACTTC.

This clone was seen a handful of times. V usage is TRBV19 and J usage is TRBJ2-2; 9 nucleotides align to TRBD1. The CDR3 is 15 amino acids. V trimming: 3 bases; J trimming: 4 bases; junction bases outside the gene matches: 3. Germline V gene lookup returns CDR1 LNHDA and CDR2 SQIVND (reference sequence). In DNA form, the CDR3 reads TGTGCCAGTAGTATGGGACAGGGATTCACCGGGGAGCTGTTTTTT. Residues: CASSMGQGFTGELFF.

The chain employs TRBV6-5 and TRBJ2-7; 7 bases line up with TRBD2. Germline values: CDR1 MNHEY, CDR2 SVGAGI. V dropped 6 bases and J dropped 2; count of bases not matched to a gene: 4. The CDR3 is made up of 13 amino acids. The chain's CDR3 is CASSRGLTYEQYF. The DNA for the CDR3 is TGTGCCAGCAGCCGGGGACTAACCTACGAGCAGTACTTC.

This clone showed up just a few times. The J gene is TRBJ2-7, the V gene TRBV10-3; TRBD1 matches at 8 bases. The J segment lost 5 bases and the V segment lost 7 bases, leaving 7 bases of the junction unmatched. The germline gives CDR1 ENHRY, CDR2 SYGVKD. The CDR3 totals 13 residues. The CDR3 sequence is CAIKRDRNHEQYF. The CDR3 nucleotides are TGTGCCATCAAACGGGACAGGAACCACGAGCAGTACTTC.

The V and J genes are TRBV7-9 and TRBJ2-1, with D tentatively TRBD2 (5 bases). Germline lookup yields CDR1 SEHNR and CDR2 FQNEAQ (reference sequence). Trimming pared 6 bases from V and 9 bases from J, leaving 12 bases between. The CDR3 extends over 12 amino acids. The CDR3 DNA reads TGTGCCAGCAGTACCAAACGGGGTGAGCAGTTCTTC. It is translated as CASSTKRGEQFF.

The chain recombines TRBV5-1 with TRBJ2-7; possibly TRBD2 for D (6 bases). CDR3 length: 12 amino acids. Germline lookup yields CDR1 SGHRS and CDR2 YFSETQ. V was clipped by 7 bases and J by 3 bases, with 11 bases between them. CDR3 nucleotides: TGCGCCAGCCAGGAGGGAGGCTACGAGCAGTACTTC. Protein: CASQEGGYEQYF.

The CDR3 DNA follows: TGTGCCAGCAGCTTGGGGGCGGGGACAGATACGCAGTATTTT. Amino acids: CASSLGAGTDTQYF. The rearrangement links TRBV5-6 to TRBJ2-3, with a weak D call TRBD2 (6 bases). V lost 0 bases and J lost 3, with 8 bases in between. The CDR3 is 14 residues long. Germline-derived CDR1 and CDR2 are SGHDT and YYEEEE.

The chain couples TRBV4-1 to TRBJ1-5; TRBD1 is a possible D gene (5 bases). V lost 5 bases and J lost 5, with 19 bases in between. The CDR3 is 16 residues long. The germline V gene has CDR1 MGHRA and CDR2 YSYEKL. CDR3 in amino acids: CASSGTPGREHQPQHF. CDR3 bases: TGCGCCAGCAGCGGAACACCGGGACGGGAGCATCAGCCCCAGCATTTT.